Following are 12 T cell receptor beta chains from one sample sequenced in a study of T-cell memory formation after mild COVID-19 listed by TCRdb under 2021. Library construction relied on 5' RACE. TCRdb names Illumina NovaSeq 6000 as the instrument used. TCRdb itself trimmed the public reads at Q25 with fastp, ran MiXCR and retained productive beta chains. Rows with one shared CDR3 protein collapse into an entry with the most common genes and DNA. The sample records around 310,000 distinct CDR3 sequences, 20% of which are singletons. Around 20% of the sample belongs to the ten largest clones. Sequenced material: PBMCs or a T cell subset sorted from them (not recorded which). The receptors come from a man between 18 and 29 years old who had mild COVID-19 (a few samples of this study predate the infection). The sample titles of this study are shuffled in the database, so cell type and time point are left out; the donor was told from shared clones.

The chain combines TRBV12-3 or TRBV12-4 with TRBJ1-1; TRBD1 aligns across 9 bases. V gave up 4 bases and J gave up 3 bases; unmatched junction bases: 3. The CDR3 runs to 14 residues. The CDR3 bases are TGTGCCAGCAGTTACGGACAGGGGTACACTGAAGCTTTCTTT. It yields the protein CASSYGQGYTEAFF.

This clonotype has a count of ten or more. The V gene is TRBV5-1, the J gene TRBJ2-7; the match to TRBD1 covers 9 bases. The CDR3 totals 15 residues. Trimming at V came to 1 base and at J to 2 bases, leaving 4 bases not matched to a gene. CDR1 SGHRS and CDR2 YFSETQ come from the germline V gene. The CDR3 sequence is CASSLTGGNTYEQYF. The CDR3 DNA follows: TGCGCCAGCAGCTTGACAGGGGGCAACACCTACGAGCAGTACTTC.

CDR3 bases: TGCGCCAGCAGTACTGCCGACACAGATACGCAGTATTTT. It codes for CASSTADTDTQYF. This chain uses TRBV5-1 with TRBJ2-3; the D is unclear. CDR3 size: 13 residues. Trimming removed 5 bases at V and 2 bases at J, with 9 bases between. Germline lookup yields CDR1 SGHRS and CDR2 YFSETQ.

Only a few counts were recorded for this clonotype. The rearrangement joins TRBV6-5 to TRBJ2-7; 8 bases align to TRBD1. V lost 5 bases to trimming and J lost 6 bases; unmatched junction nucleotides: 6. Germline V gene data show CDR1 as MNHEY and CDR2 as SVGAGI. This CDR3 comprises 13 residues. CDR3 region: CASSRTGNFEQYV. DNA for the CDR3: TGTGCCAGCAGTAGGACAGGGAATTTCGAGCAGTACGTC.

This clonotype was observed a few times. The V call is TRBV15, the J call TRBJ2-5; no reliable D call. Germline-derived CDR1 and CDR2 are LNHNV and YYDKDF (reference sequence). V shed 0 bases and J shed 5 bases, with 13 bases lying between them. The CDR3 covers 15 residues. The CDR3 nucleotides are TGTGCCACCAGCAGAGATGAGGCCCGTTGGGAGACCCAGTACTTC. This gives the protein CATSRDEARWETQYF.

This clonotype has only a few counts. The chain has TRBV27 and TRBJ1-2, with D unresolved. Trimming took off 2 bases at V and 8 bases at J, with 12 bases between the two ends. The CDR3 length is 13 residues. Germline CDR1 MNHEY, CDR2 SMNVEV (reference sequence). CDR3 protein: CASSLRAGHGYTF. The DNA of the CDR3 is TGTGCCAGCAGTTTAAGGGCAGGCCACGGCTACACCTTC.

This clonotype was detected many times. The chain links TRBV20-1 to TRBJ2-1; D possibly corresponds to TRBD2 (5 bases). Per the germline V gene, CDR1 is DFQATT and CDR2 is SNEGSKA (reference sequence). The CDR3 runs 14 residues. V lost 2 bases to trimming and J lost 9 bases, with 17 bases between them. CDR3 nucleotides: TGCAGTGCTAGAACCGGGATATCCTCGGGTGAGCAGTTCTTC. As protein: CSARTGISSGEQFF.

The rearrangement uses TRBV7-8 and TRBJ2-1, with 8 bases aligning to TRBD1. Germline V gene sequence: CDR1 SGHVS, CDR2 FQNEAQ. V lost 5 bases to trimming and J lost 4 bases; unmatched junction nucleotides: 7. This CDR3 comprises 15 residues. Here the CDR3 DNA reads TGTGCCAGCAGCGACGGACAGGGACAGTACAATGAGCAGTTCTTC. This gives the protein CASSDGQGQYNEQFF.

J is TRBJ2-7 and V is TRBV11-1; a possible D gene is TRBD1 (6 bases). CDR1 and CDR2 from the germline V gene are SGHAT and FQDESV (reference sequence). The CDR3 loop spans 14 amino acids. V shed 5 bases and J shed 0 bases, with 11 bases lying between them. CDR3 residues: CASSLATGSYEQYF. CDR3 DNA sequence: TGTGCCAGCAGCCTTGCGACAGGCTCCTACGAGCAGTACTTC.

The chain carries TRBV7-9 and TRBJ1-1; 11 bases map to TRBD1. Trimming removed 5 bases from V and 0 bases from J; junction bases left unmatched: 14. From germline, CDR1 is SEHNR and CDR2 FQNEAQ (reference sequence). CDR3 length: 19 residues. DNA for the CDR3: TGTGCCAGCAGCACCCAAGTCGGGACAGGGGGTCTCATGAACACTGAAGCTTTCTTT. Its protein product is CASSTQVGTGGLMNTEAFF.

This clonotype was seen a handful of times. The CDR3 DNA reads TGTGCCAGCAGCCAAAAATGGGAGAACACTGAAGCTTTCTTT. This translates into CASSQKWENTEAFF. The J gene is TRBJ1-1, the V gene TRBV3-1; no definite D call. The CDR3 runs to 14 residues. CDR1 and CDR2 (germline): LGHDT, YNNKEL (reference sequence). Trimming removed 2 bases at V and 1 base at J, with 8 bases between.

The J gene is TRBJ2-5, the V gene TRBV12-3 or TRBV12-4, with D perhaps matching TRBD1 (6 bases). The CDR3 is 14 residues long. V lost 4 bases and J 3 bases, leaving 12 bases between the germline ends. The CDR3 reads CASSSNRVKETQYF. The CDR3 coding sequence is TGTGCCAGCAGTTCAAACAGGGTCAAAGAGACCCAGTACTTC.